This is a list of T cell receptor beta chains from one sample in a study of cytomegalovirus exposure and HLA in healthy donors. Using immunoSEQ multiplex PCR, the repertoire was profiled, and TCRdb retains in-frame clones only, with some absent. The repertoire has fewer than 200,000 clones, around 79% of them found once; the top ten carry 2% to 2.5%. Sequencing input: PBMCs. The origin of the receptors is a man between 40 and 49 years old in good health and CMV-seronegative. The CDR3 runs from the conserved cysteine through the conserved F or W. The order of the fields is clone size, J gene, V gene, D gene, CDR3 DNA, CDR3 protein. D genes are given only for firm matches. The size entry is marked missing in some rows and otherwise reads once, few, many or a size class.

clone_size: .; j_call: TRBJ2-3; v_call: TRBV6-1; d_call: TRBD2; cdr3_nt: TGTGCCAGCAGTGAGCTAGCGGGAGGTAGCACAGATACGCAGTATTTT; cdr3_aa: CASSELAGGSTDTQYF
clone_size: few; j_call: TRBJ2-7; v_call: TRBV28; d_call: .; cdr3_nt: TGTGCCAGCAGTTTGGTGCTGGGCGGGGAGGAGCAGTACTTC; cdr3_aa: CASSLVLGGEEQYF
clone_size: few; j_call: TRBJ2-3; v_call: TRBV29-1; d_call: .; cdr3_nt: TGCAGCGTTCGGTCAGGGGTCCCCCTAGATACGCAGTATTTT; cdr3_aa: CSVRSGVPLDTQYF
clone_size: .; j_call: TRBJ2-7; v_call: TRBV20-1; d_call: .; cdr3_nt: TGCAGTGGCGGCCAGGGCTACGAGCAGTACTTC; cdr3_aa: CSGGQGYEQYF
clone_size: few; j_call: TRBJ2-2; v_call: TRBV4-1; d_call: TRBD2; cdr3_nt: TGCGCCAGCAGCCAAACTAGCGGGAGGAACACCGGGGAGCTGTTTTTT; cdr3_aa: CASSQTSGRNTGELFF
clone_size: once; j_call: TRBJ2-5; v_call: TRBV19; d_call: TRBD2; cdr3_nt: TGTGCCAGTAGTCCTAAGCCCGGGACTAGGTGGGAGACCCAGTACTTC; cdr3_aa: CASSPKPGTRWETQYF
clone_size: .; j_call: TRBJ1-1; v_call: TRBV6-1; d_call: .; cdr3_nt: TGTGCCAGCAGGTCCGGGGAGGGCGGAACTGAAGCTTTCTTT; cdr3_aa: CASRSGEGGTEAFF
clone_size: once; j_call: TRBJ1-3; v_call: TRBV19; d_call: .; cdr3_nt: TGTGCCAGTAGTGAGGGCTTCGGAGACACCATATATTTT; cdr3_aa: CASSEGFGDTIYF
clone_size: once; j_call: TRBJ2-3; v_call: TRBV28; d_call: TRBD1; cdr3_nt: TGTGCCAGCAGGAAGACAGGGCCAGATACGCAGTATTTT; cdr3_aa: CASRKTGPDTQYF
clone_size: .; j_call: TRBJ2-2; v_call: TRBV18; d_call: TRBD2; cdr3_nt: TGTGCCAGCTCACCCCGAGCGGGAGTCCGCGACACCGGGGAGCTGTTTTTT; cdr3_aa: CASSPRAGVRDTGELFF
clone_size: .; j_call: TRBJ2-4; v_call: TRBV4-3; d_call: TRBD1; cdr3_nt: TGCGCCAGCAGCCAAGACCAGGGGGCTGACATTCAGTACTTC; cdr3_aa: CASSQDQGADIQYF
clone_size: .; j_call: TRBJ1-5; v_call: TRBV25-1; d_call: TRBD1; cdr3_nt: TGTGCCAGCAGTGAGTCAGGGGGTCAGCCCCAGCATTTT; cdr3_aa: CASSESGGQPQHF
clone_size: few; j_call: TRBJ2-7; v_call: TRBV27; d_call: TRBD1; cdr3_nt: TGTGCCAGCAGTTTATCCGGGACAGGGAGGGAGCAGTACTTC; cdr3_aa: CASSLSGTGREQYF
clone_size: .; j_call: TRBJ2-4; v_call: TRBV19; d_call: TRBD2; cdr3_nt: TGTGCCAGTAGTATTATCCCGAGATCGACTAGCGGTCGCAACAGTCAGTACTTC; cdr3_aa: CASSIIPRSTSGRNSQYF
clone_size: .; j_call: TRBJ2-7; v_call: TRBV28; d_call: .; cdr3_nt: TGTGCCAGCAGTTTAGGACAGACCTACGAGCAGTACTTC; cdr3_aa: CASSLGQTYEQYF
clone_size: .; j_call: TRBJ2-6; v_call: TRBV30; d_call: TRBD2; cdr3_nt: TGTGCCTGGAGTGTAGCGGGGGTCGGGGCCAACGGCCTGACTTTC; cdr3_aa: CAWSVAGVGANGLTF
clone_size: few; j_call: TRBJ2-1; v_call: TRBV7-9; d_call: TRBD2; cdr3_nt: TGTGCCAGCAGCGCACGTCCGGGACTAGCATACAATGAGCAGTTCTTC; cdr3_aa: CASSARPGLAYNEQFF
clone_size: .; j_call: TRBJ1-1; v_call: TRBV6-5; d_call: TRBD1; cdr3_nt: TGTGCCAGCAGTTACGGAGCAGGGGGCGGAGAAGCTTTCTTT; cdr3_aa: CASSYGAGGGEAFF
clone_size: few; j_call: TRBJ2-1; v_call: TRBV5-1; d_call: TRBD2; cdr3_nt: TGCGCCAGCAGCTTGCTCCAATCTAGCGGGACTGAGCAGTTCTTC; cdr3_aa: CASSLLQSSGTEQFF
clone_size: .; j_call: TRBJ2-1; v_call: TRBV28; d_call: TRBD2; cdr3_nt: TGTGCCAGCAGTCGAAGACTAGCGGGGAATGAGCAGTTCTTC; cdr3_aa: CASSRRLAGNEQFF
clone_size: .; j_call: TRBJ2-3; v_call: TRBV25-1; d_call: TRBD1; cdr3_nt: TGTGCCAGCAGTGAATTTGGGACAGGGGAGACAGATACGCAGTATTTT; cdr3_aa: CASSEFGTGETDTQYF
clone_size: .; j_call: TRBJ2-7; v_call: TRBV5-1; d_call: TRBD2; cdr3_nt: TGCGCCAGCAGACGGGGGGGTTCCGAGCAGTACTTC; cdr3_aa: CASRRGGSEQYF
clone_size: .; j_call: TRBJ2-5; v_call: TRBV2; d_call: .; cdr3_nt: TGTGCCAGCGGGCCAGGAGGGATAGAGACCCAGTACTTC; cdr3_aa: CASGPGGIETQYF
clone_size: .; j_call: TRBJ2-3; v_call: TRBV7-9; d_call: .; cdr3_nt: TGTGCCAGCAGCCGTTTACAGGGGGGGATGGATACGCAGTATTTT; cdr3_aa: CASSRLQGGMDTQYF
clone_size: .; j_call: TRBJ2-7; v_call: TRBV4-3; d_call: TRBD2; cdr3_nt: TGCGCCAGCAGCCATGGGGGGACTAGCGGAGATTACGAGCAGTACTTC; cdr3_aa: CASSHGGTSGDYEQYF
clone_size: once; j_call: TRBJ1-3; v_call: TRBV2; d_call: TRBD1; cdr3_nt: TGTGCCAGCAGCGCCGGGACAGGGGTCGGAAACACCATATATTTT; cdr3_aa: CASSAGTGVGNTIYF
clone_size: .; j_call: TRBJ2-7; v_call: TRBV19; d_call: .; cdr3_nt: TGTGCCAGTAGCGATAGACTAGGTGGTCGCTCCGAGCAGTACTTC; cdr3_aa: CASSDRLGGRSEQYF
clone_size: .; j_call: TRBJ2-2; v_call: TRBV5-1; d_call: .; cdr3_nt: TGCGCCAGCAGCAGAGGACAGCTGGCGAACACCGGGGAGCTGTTTTTT; cdr3_aa: CASSRGQLANTGELFF
clone_size: .; j_call: TRBJ2-7; v_call: TRBV27; d_call: .; cdr3_nt: TGTGCCAGCAGTACCTTCAGCGAGCAGTACTTC; cdr3_aa: CASSTFSEQYF
clone_size: .; j_call: TRBJ2-5; v_call: TRBV6-6; d_call: .; cdr3_nt: TGTGCCAGCAGCCCCGGGAGCGGCGAGACCCAGTACTTC; cdr3_aa: CASSPGSGETQYF
clone_size: .; j_call: TRBJ2-1; v_call: TRBV15; d_call: TRBD2; cdr3_nt: TGTGCCACCAGCAGAGAACTAGCGGGAGTAAATGAGCAGTTCTTC; cdr3_aa: CATSRELAGVNEQFF
clone_size: .; j_call: TRBJ2-7; v_call: TRBV5-1; d_call: TRBD2; cdr3_nt: TGCGCCAGCAGCTTGGCCCTAGCGGGGGCATTAGGCGAGCAGTACTTC; cdr3_aa: CASSLALAGALGEQYF
clone_size: .; j_call: TRBJ1-1; v_call: TRBV6-5; d_call: .; cdr3_nt: TGTGCCAGCAGTTCGGCCAGGGACACTGAAGCTTTCTTT; cdr3_aa: CASSSARDTEAFF
clone_size: .; j_call: TRBJ2-7; v_call: TRBV30; d_call: .; cdr3_nt: TGTGCCTGGGCCCGACAGGCCTACGAGCAGTACTTC; cdr3_aa: CAWARQAYEQYF
clone_size: .; j_call: TRBJ1-2; v_call: TRBV2; d_call: TRBD1; cdr3_nt: TGTGCCAGCAGTGAATACAGGGGGCAGGGTGGCTACACCTTC; cdr3_aa: CASSEYRGQGGYTF
clone_size: .; j_call: TRBJ1-2; v_call: TRBV6-6; d_call: TRBD1; cdr3_nt: TGTGCCAGCAGTTACCCACCGGGACAGGGTGAAGGCTACACCTTC; cdr3_aa: CASSYPPGQGEGYTF
clone_size: .; j_call: TRBJ2-1; v_call: TRBV7-9; d_call: TRBD2; cdr3_nt: TGTGCCAGCAGCTTAATCCAGGGAGGGCGGGGAGTCAATGAGCAGTTCTTC; cdr3_aa: CASSLIQGGRGVNEQFF
clone_size: .; j_call: TRBJ2-5; v_call: TRBV5-1; d_call: TRBD2; cdr3_nt: TGCGCCAGCTCCGTAGCGGGAATGTTTGCGGAGACCCAGTACTTC; cdr3_aa: CASSVAGMFAETQYF
clone_size: .; j_call: TRBJ2-2; v_call: TRBV29-1; d_call: TRBD2; cdr3_nt: TGCAGCGTCGAGGGACTAGCGGGAGGCGGAGGAACCGGGGAGCTGTTTTTT; cdr3_aa: CSVEGLAGGGGTGELFF
clone_size: .; j_call: TRBJ1-1; v_call: TRBV28; d_call: .; cdr3_nt: TGTGCCAGCAGCATACACCCATTAGGGACAACTGAAGCTTTCTTT; cdr3_aa: CASSIHPLGTTEAFF
clone_size: few; j_call: TRBJ1-1; v_call: TRBV6-5; d_call: TRBD1; cdr3_nt: TGTGCCAGCAGGGACCTTTTACAGGGGGGCACTGAAGCTTTCTTT; cdr3_aa: CASRDLLQGGTEAFF
clone_size: .; j_call: TRBJ2-1; v_call: TRBV19; d_call: TRBD2; cdr3_nt: TGTGCCAGTAGTCGGGGCGGGAGCCTCTACAATGAGCAGTTCTTC; cdr3_aa: CASSRGGSLYNEQFF
clone_size: .; j_call: TRBJ2-6; v_call: TRBV27; d_call: TRBD1; cdr3_nt: TGTGCCAGCAGTCTCAGCCCGGGACAGGGGGGTTGGTCTGGGGCCAACGGCCTGACTTTC; cdr3_aa: CASSLSPGQGGWSGANGLTF
clone_size: .; j_call: TRBJ1-2; v_call: TRBV14; d_call: TRBD1; cdr3_nt: TGTGCCAGCAGCCCCACCGGGACAGGGACTAACTATGGCTACACCTTC; cdr3_aa: CASSPTGTGTNYGYTF
clone_size: once; j_call: TRBJ2-5; v_call: TRBV2; d_call: .; cdr3_nt: TGTGCCAGCAGTATTATCGGGGTTGCAAGCCTAGAGACCCAGTACTTC; cdr3_aa: CASSIIGVASLETQYF
clone_size: .; j_call: TRBJ2-3; v_call: TRBV4-1; d_call: .; cdr3_nt: TGCACCAGCAGCCTCCTGAGGGTCCCTATCGGAGATACGCAGTATTTT; cdr3_aa: CTSSLLRVPIGDTQYF
clone_size: .; j_call: TRBJ2-7; v_call: TRBV30; d_call: .; cdr3_nt: TGTGCCTCTTCAGCGACCGCCTCCTACGAGCAGTACTTC; cdr3_aa: CASSATASYEQYF
clone_size: .; j_call: TRBJ2-1; v_call: TRBV29-1; d_call: TRBD2; cdr3_nt: TGCAGCGTTACTAGCGGGAGTAGAACTGAGCAGTTCTTC; cdr3_aa: CSVTSGSRTEQFF